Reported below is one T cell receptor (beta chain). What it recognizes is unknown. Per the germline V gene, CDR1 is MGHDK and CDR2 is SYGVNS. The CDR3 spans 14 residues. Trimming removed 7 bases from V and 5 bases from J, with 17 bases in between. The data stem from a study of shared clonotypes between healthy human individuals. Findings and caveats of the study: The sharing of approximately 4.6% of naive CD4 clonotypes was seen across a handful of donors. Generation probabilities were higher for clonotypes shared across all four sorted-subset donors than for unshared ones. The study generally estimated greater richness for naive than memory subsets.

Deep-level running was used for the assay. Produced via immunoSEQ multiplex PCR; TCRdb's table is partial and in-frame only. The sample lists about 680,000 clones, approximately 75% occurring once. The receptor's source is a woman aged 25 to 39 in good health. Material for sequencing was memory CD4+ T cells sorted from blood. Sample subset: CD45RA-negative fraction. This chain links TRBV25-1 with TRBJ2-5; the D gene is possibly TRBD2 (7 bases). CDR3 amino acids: CASTKGGSEETQYF. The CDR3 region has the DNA TGTGCCAGCACCAAGGGGGGGTCGGAGGAGACCCAGTACTTC.